The 18 T cell receptor beta chains presented below share a single source sample, sequenced in a study of blood T cell repertoires in COVID-19. The data were produced by immunoSEQ multiplex PCR, yet TCRdb's version contains in-frame clones alone and is incomplete. The data contain 120,000 or so clones, about four fifths of them seen just once; the ten biggest clones take up roughly 35%. The sample comprised peripheral blood. These receptors all stem from a man between 35 and 55 years old with active or convalescent COVID-19.

The chain couples TRBV6-2 or TRBV6-3 to TRBJ1-1; TRBD1 aligns across 7 bases. CDR3 length: 15 residues. Germline V gives CDR1 MNHEY, CDR2 SVGEGT. J lost 1 base, V lost 2 bases, and 4 bases had no gene match. The DNA for the CDR3 is TGTGCCAGCAGTTACCAGCGACAGGGGAACACTGAAGCTTTCTTT. Protein sequence: CASSYQRQGNTEAFF.

This clone was counted a few times. The rearrangement uses TRBV9 and TRBJ2-7; 12 bases align to TRBD1. Germline assignment: CDR1 SGDLS and CDR2 YYNGEE. The CDR3 totals 15 residues. With 4 bases clipped from V and 5 bases from J, the junction kept 7 bases outside the gene matches. CDR3 coding DNA: TGTGCCAGCAGCCCTTCGGGACAGGGGGCTAACGAGCAGTACTTC. Amino acids: CASSPSGQGANEQYF.

This clone was seen only once. J is TRBJ1-5 and V is TRBV2; D not resolved. Deletions cut 5 bases from V and 7 bases from J, with 12 bases between. This CDR3 region has 13 residues. Germline CDR1 reads SNHLY; CDR2 reads FYNNEI. The CDR3 spells CASSTLRRQPQHF. The CDR3 DNA reads TGTGCCAGCAGTACCTTAAGGCGGCAGCCCCAGCATTTT.

The J gene is TRBJ1-1, the V gene TRBV7-9; 9 nucleotides line up with TRBD1. Germline V gene sequence: CDR1 SEHNR, CDR2 FQNEAQ (reference sequence). The CDR3 covers 14 residues. The V gene end was trimmed by 3 bases and the J gene end by 4 bases; junction bases not matched to a gene: 3. In DNA form, the CDR3 reads TGTGCCAGCAGCTTCGGACAGGGGCCCACTGAAGCTTTCTTT. Protein: CASSFGQGPTEAFF.

This chain connects TRBV11-1 to TRBJ1-3; no definite D call. V shed 2 bases and J shed 4 bases, with 6 bases lying between them. Germline CDR1 SGHAT, CDR2 FQDESV (reference sequence). The CDR3 loop spans 13 amino acids. In nucleotides, the CDR3 is TGTGCCAGCAGCTTAATCCCGGGAAACACCATATATTTT. It translates to CASSLIPGNTIYF.

The rearrangement uses TRBV18 and TRBJ2-1; 9 nucleotides align to TRBD2. Germline CDR1 KGHSH, CDR2 LQKENI. This CDR3 region has 15 residues. The V gene end was trimmed by 3 bases and the J gene end by 10 bases; junction bases not matched to a gene: 10. Here the CDR3 DNA reads TGTGCCAGCTCACCTGAAGCGGGAGGATCAAAGGAGCAGTTCTTC. Protein: CASSPEAGGSKEQFF.

The rearrangement joins TRBV12-3 or TRBV12-4 to TRBJ1-2, with D possibly TRBD1 on 5 matching bases. CDR3 length: 13 residues. V lost 6 bases, J lost 2 bases, and 10 bases lay in between. CDR3 in amino acids: CASRMTANYGYTF. The CDR3 DNA follows: TGTGCCAGCAGAATGACAGCAAACTATGGCTACACCTTC.

The chain has TRBV7-2 and TRBJ2-4, with D perhaps TRBD2 (6 bases). The V gene lost 1 base and the J gene lost 16 bases, with 14 bases spanning the gap. The CDR3 has 12 residues. The germline CDR1 and CDR2 sequences are SGHTA and FQGNSA. In DNA form, the CDR3 reads TGTGCCAGCAGCTTAGAGGAGGGACGTCGCTACTTC. Amino acid sequence: CASSLEEGRRYF. The whole variable domain, filled in from reference TRBV7-2 and TRBJ2-4, reads GAGVSQSPSNKVTEKGKDVELRCDPISGHTALYWYRQSLGQGLEFLIYFQGNSAPDKSGLPSDRFSAERTGGSVSTLTIQRTQQEDSAVYLCASSLEEGRRYFGAGTRLSVL.

The J gene is TRBJ2-3, the V gene TRBV7-3; 14 positions match TRBD2. J gave up 2 bases and V 5 bases, and 12 bases lay outside the gene matches. The CDR3 has 19 residues. Germline CDR1 is SGHTA and CDR2 is FQGTGA. Here the CDR3 DNA reads TGTGCCAGCAGCCATAACGGGGGGACTAGCGGGGGACCCACAGATACGCAGTATTTT. Translated: CASSHNGGTSGGPTDTQYF.

The chain carries TRBV7-9 and TRBJ1-6; D unresolved. This CDR3 is 16 amino acids long. Germline lookup yields CDR1 SEHNR and CDR2 FQNEAQ (reference sequence). With 5 bases removed from V and 0 bases from J, the gap between germline ends came to 11 bases. CDR3 sequence reads: CASSGGDGSYNSPLHF. DNA for the CDR3: TGTGCCAGCAGCGGAGGAGACGGCTCCTATAATTCACCCCTCCACTTT.

The J gene is TRBJ1-2, the V gene TRBV27; no firm D call. Trimming shortened V by 2 bases and J by 2 bases, and 12 bases separated the two germline ends. Germline CDR1 reads MNHEY; CDR2 reads SMNVEV (reference sequence). The CDR3 spans 15 residues. As DNA, the CDR3 is TGTGCCAGCAGTTTAACTCCCAGGCGAAACTATGGCTACACCTTC. This encodes CASSLTPRRNYGYTF.

The chain is built from TRBV29-1 and TRBJ2-1; D perhaps matches TRBD1 (6 bases). V dropped 7 bases and J dropped 5 bases, with 21 bases sitting between them. This CDR3 has 15 amino acids. The germline V gene has CDR1 SQVTM and CDR2 ANQGSEA. The CDR3 sequence: CSATGRGGHNNEQFF. DNA for the CDR3: TGCAGCGCCACTGGTCGTGGGGGACACAACAATGAGCAGTTCTTC.

The chain combines TRBV19 with TRBJ2-3; tentative D call: TRBD2 (6 bases). The CDR3 runs 14 residues. Germline CDR1 LNHDA, CDR2 SQIVND (reference sequence). Trimming removed 7 bases at V and 9 bases at J, with 20 bases between. The CDR3 nucleotides are TGTGCCAGTAATACGGGGGACCACCCAGGGACGCAGTATTTT. Protein: CASNTGDHPGTQYF.

The V call is TRBV9, the J call TRBJ2-1; 7 bases are shared with TRBD1. Trimming at V came to 0 bases and at J to 4 bases, leaving 7 bases not matched to a gene. The CDR3 extends over 16 amino acids. The germline CDR1 and CDR2 sequences are SGDLS and YYNGEE. CDR3 residues: CASSVVDRVGYNEQFF. The CDR3 DNA reads as TGTGCCAGCAGCGTAGTAGACAGGGTAGGGTACAATGAGCAGTTCTTC.

The rearrangement uses TRBV6-2 or TRBV6-3 and TRBJ2-4; 7 bases are shared with TRBD1. The J segment lost 1 base and the V segment lost 5 bases, leaving 11 bases of the junction unmatched. This CDR3 has 17 residues. CDR1 and CDR2 (germline): MNHEY, SVGEGT. CDR3 sequence reads: CASSRPEGTDAKNIQYF. Written as DNA, the CDR3 is TGTGCCAGCAGTCGTCCAGAGGGGACAGACGCCAAAAACATTCAGTACTTC.

CDR3 residues: CASRRQTNTEAFF. The CDR3, as DNA: TGTGCCAGTAGGAGGCAGACGAACACTGAAGCTTTCTTT. The chain is built from TRBV19 and TRBJ1-1; D unresolved. This CDR3 has 13 amino acids. V lost 6 bases and J 1 base, leaving 9 bases between the germline ends. Looked up from germline, CDR1 is LNHDA and CDR2 is SQIVND (reference sequence).

Here the CDR3 reads CASSASGGEYTEAFF. CDR3 bases: TGTGCCAGCAGCGCCTCCGGGGGGGAATATACTGAAGCTTTCTTT. The rearrangement uses TRBV9 and TRBJ1-1, with D tentatively TRBD1 (5 bases). The V end was cut by 3 bases, the J end by 5 bases, with 17 bases between. The CDR3 loop spans 15 amino acids. Germline V CDR1 and CDR2: SGDLS, YYNGEE. Full variable domain (missing parts from reference TRBV9 and TRBJ1-1): DSGVTQTPKHLITATGQRVTLRCSPRSGDLSVYWYQQSLDQGLQFLIQYYNGEERAKGNILERFSAQQFPDLHSELNLSSLELGDSALYFCASSASGGEYTEAFFGQGTRLTVV.

The chain couples TRBV30 to TRBJ1-1; no definite D call. The germline V gene has CDR1 GTSNPN and CDR2 SVGIG (reference sequence). V was clipped by 2 bases and J by 1 base, with 17 bases between them. This CDR3 has 16 residues. CDR3 in DNA: TGTGCCTGGAGTAGTATTGTCCCGTCCGGGAACACTGAAGCTTTCTTT. Translating gives CAWSSIVPSGNTEAFF.